Listed below are T cell receptor beta chains from one sample, sequenced in a study of blood T cell repertoires in COVID-19. TCRdb keeps only in-frame clones here, not all; method: immunoSEQ multiplex PCR. This table has about 130,000 clones, more than 90% appearing once. Sequenced input: peripheral blood. These receptors all stem from a man aged 50 or older with active COVID-19. Each CDR3 is given with its conserved first and last residue. The D gene is left open where the match is weak. Not all rows give a size; the values are once, few, many and, for expanded clones, a class.

cdr3_aa: CASSLTGVGNQPQHF; cdr3_nt: TGTGCCAGCAGCCTTACAGGGGTAGGCAATCAGCCCCAGCATTTT; clone_size: -; d_call: TRBD1; j_call: TRBJ1-5; v_call: TRBV3-1/TRBV3-2
cdr3_aa: CASGLGNPGWEKLFF; cdr3_nt: TGTGCTAGTGGTTTGGGCAACCCAGGTTGGGAAAAACTGTTTTTT; clone_size: -; d_call: -; j_call: TRBJ1-4; v_call: TRBV12-5
cdr3_aa: CASSPFQGPGGLLAQHF; cdr3_nt: TGTGCCAGCTCACCATTCCAGGGGCCAGGGGGCCTTCTAGCCCAGCATTTT; clone_size: -; d_call: TRBD1; j_call: TRBJ1-5; v_call: TRBV18
cdr3_aa: CASSPGGGNQPQHF; cdr3_nt: TGCGCCAGCAGCCCAGGGGGTGGCAATCAGCCCCAGCATTTT; clone_size: -; d_call: TRBD1; j_call: TRBJ1-5; v_call: TRBV5-1
cdr3_aa: CASSRDGGINQPQHF; cdr3_nt: TGTGCCAGCAGCAGGGACGGGGGAATCAATCAGCCCCAGCATTTT; clone_size: -; d_call: -; j_call: TRBJ1-5; v_call: TRBV5-4
cdr3_aa: CASGYRGRRQPQHF; cdr3_nt: TGTGCCAGCGGCTACAGGGGGCGGAGGCAGCCCCAGCATTTT; clone_size: -; d_call: TRBD1; j_call: TRBJ1-5; v_call: TRBV6-6
cdr3_aa: CASSLGFSGSNEQFF; cdr3_nt: TGTGCCAGCAGCTTAGGTTTTAGCGGGAGTAATGAGCAGTTCTTC; clone_size: -; d_call: TRBD2; j_call: TRBJ2-1; v_call: TRBV11-3
cdr3_aa: CASTPAGQASTDTQYF; cdr3_nt: TGTGCCAGCACCCCCGCAGGGCAGGCTAGCACAGATACGCAGTATTTT; clone_size: -; d_call: -; j_call: TRBJ2-3; v_call: TRBV11-3
cdr3_aa: CASSPPRGRGGELFF; cdr3_nt: TGTGCCAGCAGCCCCCCCAGGGGCCGGGGCGGGGAGCTGTTTTTT; clone_size: few; d_call: -; j_call: TRBJ2-2; v_call: TRBV7-6
cdr3_aa: CASSDSDRGNYGYTF; cdr3_nt: TGTGCCAGTAGTGATTCGGACAGGGGTAACTATGGCTACACCTTC; clone_size: -; d_call: TRBD1; j_call: TRBJ1-2; v_call: TRBV19
cdr3_aa: CASSVAVRDTGELFF; cdr3_nt: TGTGCCAGCAGCGTAGCTGTCCGGGATACCGGGGAGCTGTTTTTT; clone_size: -; d_call: -; j_call: TRBJ2-2; v_call: TRBV9
cdr3_aa: CASSDRGESPLHF; cdr3_nt: TGTGCCAGCTCGGACAGGGGAGAATCACCCCTCCACTTT; clone_size: -; d_call: TRBD1; j_call: TRBJ1-6; v_call: TRBV7-9
cdr3_aa: CASSGQGGQPQHF; cdr3_nt: TGTGCCAGCAGTGGCCAGGGAGGCCAGCCCCAGCATTTT; clone_size: -; d_call: -; j_call: TRBJ1-5; v_call: TRBV12-3/TRBV12-4
cdr3_aa: CASSLLWVLAGETDTQYF; cdr3_nt: TGTGCCAGCAGCTTACTCTGGGTACTAGCGGGGGAGACAGATACGCAGTATTTT; clone_size: -; d_call: TRBD2; j_call: TRBJ2-3; v_call: TRBV7-9
cdr3_aa: CASSKIRQGTTSNQPQHF; cdr3_nt: TGTGCCAGTAGTAAAATTCGCCAGGGAACTACGAGCAATCAGCCCCAGCATTTT; clone_size: once; d_call: -; j_call: TRBJ1-5; v_call: TRBV19
cdr3_aa: CASSSGLYTEAFF; cdr3_nt: TGTGCCAGCAGCTCAGGATTGTACACTGAAGCTTTCTTT; clone_size: -; d_call: -; j_call: TRBJ1-1; v_call: TRBV9
cdr3_aa: CASSRTSGGPSSYEQYF; cdr3_nt: TGTGCCAGCAGCAGGACTAGCGGGGGCCCAAGCTCCTACGAGCAGTACTTC; clone_size: -; d_call: -; j_call: TRBJ2-7; v_call: TRBV21-1
cdr3_aa: CASSLLTSGAYYNEQFF; cdr3_nt: TGTGCCAGCAGCTTATTGACTAGCGGGGCCTACTACAATGAGCAGTTCTTC; clone_size: -; d_call: TRBD2; j_call: TRBJ2-1; v_call: TRBV11-2
cdr3_aa: CASRDRDRDLGPQHF; cdr3_nt: TGTGCCAGTAGGGACCGGGACAGGGACCTGGGGCCCCAGCATTTT; clone_size: few; d_call: TRBD1; j_call: TRBJ1-5; v_call: TRBV19
cdr3_aa: CASSPADRARLFF; cdr3_nt: TGTGCCAGCAGTCCCGCGGACAGGGCGAGACTGTTTTTT; clone_size: -; d_call: TRBD1; j_call: TRBJ1-4; v_call: TRBV6-5
cdr3_aa: CASSGQREKLFF; cdr3_nt: TGTGCCAGCAGTGGACAGCGAGAAAAACTGTTTTTT; clone_size: -; d_call: -; j_call: TRBJ1-4; v_call: TRBV7-9
cdr3_aa: CASSESASGGVPGELFF; cdr3_nt: TGCGCCAGCAGTGAGTCGGCCAGCGGGGGGGTTCCCGGGGAGCTGTTTTTT; clone_size: -; d_call: TRBD2; j_call: TRBJ2-2; v_call: TRBV10-1
cdr3_aa: CASSLGRLADRTDEQFF; cdr3_nt: TGCGCCAGCAGCTTGGGTCGACTAGCGGATAGGACAGATGAGCAGTTCTTC; clone_size: -; d_call: TRBD2; j_call: TRBJ2-1; v_call: TRBV5-1
cdr3_aa: CASSSYTGTGTGYTF; cdr3_nt: TGTGCCAGCAGCTCTTACACCGGGACAGGGACCGGCTACACCTTC; clone_size: -; d_call: TRBD1; j_call: TRBJ1-2; v_call: TRBV5-6
cdr3_aa: CATKLLAKNIQYF; cdr3_nt: TGTGCCACCAAACTCTTAGCCAAAAACATTCAGTACTTC; clone_size: -; d_call: -; j_call: TRBJ2-4; v_call: TRBV24-1
cdr3_aa: CASSQQGELGTDTQYF; cdr3_nt: TGTGCCAGCAGTCAACAGGGGGAATTGGGTACAGATACGCAGTATTTT; clone_size: -; d_call: TRBD1; j_call: TRBJ2-3; v_call: TRBV11-1
cdr3_aa: CASSQGGEDTEAFF; cdr3_nt: TGTGCCAGCAGCCAAGGGGGGGAGGACACTGAAGCTTTCTTT; clone_size: -; d_call: -; j_call: TRBJ1-1; v_call: TRBV4-2
cdr3_aa: CASSLQDRGQTQYF; cdr3_nt: TGTGCCAGCAGCTTGCAGGACAGGGGACAGACCCAGTACTTC; clone_size: -; d_call: TRBD1; j_call: TRBJ2-5; v_call: TRBV5-4
cdr3_aa: CASGPDRGPQYF; cdr3_nt: TGTGCTAGTGGCCCGGACAGGGGTCCGCAGTATTTT; clone_size: -; d_call: TRBD1; j_call: TRBJ2-3; v_call: TRBV12-5
cdr3_aa: CAWSRQGALGEAFF; cdr3_nt: TGTGCCTGGAGCCGACAGGGGGCGTTAGGGGAGGCTTTCTTT; clone_size: few; d_call: TRBD1; j_call: TRBJ1-1; v_call: TRBV30
cdr3_aa: CASSEPGQLNYGYTF; cdr3_nt: TGTGCCAGCAGTGAACCGGGACAGCTTAACTATGGCTACACCTTC; clone_size: -; d_call: TRBD1; j_call: TRBJ1-2; v_call: TRBV6-1
cdr3_aa: CASSPGQGNYGYTF; cdr3_nt: TGCGCCAGCAGCCCTGGACAGGGGAACTATGGCTACACCTTC; clone_size: few; d_call: TRBD1; j_call: TRBJ1-2; v_call: TRBV5-1
cdr3_aa: CASSRDRDSPLHF; cdr3_nt: TGTGCCAGCTCCCGGGACAGGGATTCACCCCTCCACTTT; clone_size: -; d_call: TRBD1; j_call: TRBJ1-6; v_call: TRBV18
cdr3_aa: CASSFIRRGSGTDTQYF; cdr3_nt: TGTGCCAGCAGCTTTATAAGACGCGGGTCCGGCACAGATACGCAGTATTTT; clone_size: -; d_call: -; j_call: TRBJ2-3; v_call: TRBV5-4
cdr3_aa: CASSLLGQGNYGYTF; cdr3_nt: TGTGCCAGCAGCTTATTGGGGCAGGGAAACTATGGCTACACCTTC; clone_size: -; d_call: -; j_call: TRBJ1-2; v_call: TRBV7-9
cdr3_aa: CASSYSTGNYGYTF; cdr3_nt: TGCGCCAGCAGTTATTCGACGGGTAACTATGGCTACACCTTC; clone_size: -; d_call: -; j_call: TRBJ1-2; v_call: TRBV5-1
cdr3_aa: CASSPAGGTGSEAFF; cdr3_nt: TGTGCCAGCTCACCCGCAGGGGGGACTGGCTCTGAAGCTTTCTTT; clone_size: -; d_call: TRBD1; j_call: TRBJ1-1; v_call: TRBV18
cdr3_aa: CASSQEGAGALYEQYF; cdr3_nt: TGCGCCAGCAGCCAAGAAGGGGCAGGGGCACTCTACGAGCAGTACTTC; clone_size: -; d_call: -; j_call: TRBJ2-7; v_call: TRBV4-1
cdr3_aa: CSVGDWEAFF; cdr3_nt: TGCAGCGTCGGAGACTGGGAAGCTTTCTTT; clone_size: -; d_call: -; j_call: TRBJ1-1; v_call: TRBV29-1
cdr3_aa: CASSQDLAGAGELFF; cdr3_nt: TGCGCCAGCAGCCAAGATCTAGCAGGGGCCGGGGAGCTGTTTTTT; clone_size: -; d_call: -; j_call: TRBJ2-2; v_call: TRBV4-1
cdr3_aa: CASSLGLAGSQETQYF; cdr3_nt: TGTGCCAGCAGCCTCGGACTAGCGGGAAGCCAAGAGACCCAGTACTTC; clone_size: -; d_call: TRBD2; j_call: TRBJ2-5; v_call: TRBV7-7
cdr3_aa: CASSPLGTSGGELFF; cdr3_nt: TGTGCCAGCTCACCCCTCGGGACTAGCGGCGGGGAGCTGTTTTTT; clone_size: -; d_call: TRBD2; j_call: TRBJ2-2; v_call: TRBV18
cdr3_aa: CASSLARAGGPLGEQFF; cdr3_nt: TGCGCCAGCAGCTTGGCGCGCGCGGGGGGGCCATTAGGTGAGCAGTTCTTC; clone_size: -; d_call: TRBD2; j_call: TRBJ2-1; v_call: TRBV5-1
cdr3_aa: CASREGLVNTEAFF; cdr3_nt: TGTGCCAGCAGGGAGGGCTTAGTGAACACTGAAGCTTTCTTT; clone_size: -; d_call: -; j_call: TRBJ1-1; v_call: TRBV25-1
cdr3_aa: CASSRPSEAQYF; cdr3_nt: TGTGCCAGCAGTCGGCCATCGGAGGCCCAGTACTTC; clone_size: -; d_call: -; j_call: TRBJ2-5; v_call: TRBV6-5
cdr3_aa: CASSSPGLRGYTF; cdr3_nt: TGTGCCAGCAGCTCACCTGGACTAAGGGGCTACACCTTC; clone_size: -; d_call: -; j_call: TRBJ1-2; v_call: TRBV11-3
cdr3_aa: CAISHGKETQYF; cdr3_nt: TGTGCCATCAGTCATGGCAAAGAGACCCAGTACTTC; clone_size: -; d_call: -; j_call: TRBJ2-5; v_call: TRBV10-3
cdr3_aa: CASSSTGTRTSTDTQYF; cdr3_nt: TGTGCCAGCAGCTCCACCGGGACACGGACTAGCACAGATACGCAGTATTTT; clone_size: -; d_call: -; j_call: TRBJ2-3; v_call: TRBV7-2